What follows is one T cell receptor (beta chain) and its context. As handled by the study authors: Amplification of reference gene primers was used by the study to estimate nucleated cell counts. TCRdb's table, derived via immunoSEQ multiplex PCR, lists solely in-frame clones and lacks some. V and J calls and clone size are copied from that table; D and trimming were computed from the DNA. Of 200,000 to 250,000 clones in the sample, around 80% were seen once. The sample is drawn from a study of blood T cell repertoires in COVID-19. Study overall: In each case, the material was cDNA or gDNA derived from T cells, B-cell-depleted T cells, or PBMCs.

V lost 2 bases and J 4 bases, leaving 6 bases between the germline ends. The CDR3 is 13 amino acids. CDR1 and CDR2 from the germline V gene are MNHEY and SVGAGI. The sequenced sample was peripheral blood. This sequence originates from a woman aged 55-69 years who had recovered from COVID-19. The chain carries TRBV6-5 and TRBJ1-5; D remains unclear. The CDR3 coding sequence is TGTGCCAGCAGTTACGGGCAAAATCAGCCCCAGCATTTT. Its protein product is CASSYGQNQPQHF.